Each of the 19 T cell receptor beta chains below was sequenced from the same sample in a study of blood T cells in healthy people across ages. The authors ran a second PCR of 7 to 11 cycles using a sample-barcoded 5' primer and a J-beta primer mix. TCRdb re-derived calls from the 5' RACE reads in MiXCR, one entry per CDR3 protein. The sample includes hundreds of thousands of distinct CDR3 sequences, roughly 44% of them seen just once. Sequenced: blood. These receptors were collected from a man aged 55 to 70 in good health.

This clonotype was counted only a few times. This sequence joins TRBV6-2 or TRBV6-3 and TRBJ1-6; unclear D gene. Germline values: CDR1 MNHEY, CDR2 SVGEGT. V was shortened by 2 bases and J by 7 bases, with 6 bases between the two germline ends. The CDR3 is 13 residues long. DNA for the CDR3: TGTGCCAGCAGTTACATGGAAAATTCACCCCTCCACTTT. Translated: CASSYMENSPLHF.

There are a few counts of this clonotype. The rearrangement uses TRBV5-8 and TRBJ2-7, with D uncertain. V was cut by 10 bases and J by 2 bases, with 13 bases left in between. CDR1 SGHTS and CDR2 YDEGEE come from the germline V gene. The CDR3 length is 12 residues. CDR3 protein: CAVSPNPYEQYF. The DNA of the CDR3 is TGTGCCGTATCCCCTAACCCCTACGAGCAGTACTTC. Complete variable domain (other parts from reference TRBV5-8 and TRBJ2-7): EAGVTQSPTHLIKTRGQQATLRCSPISGHTSVYWYQQALGLGLQFLLWYDEGEERNRGNFPPRFSGRQFPNYSSELNVNALELEDSALYLCAVSPNPYEQYFGPGTRLTVT.

As regards this clonotype: A much larger clone is a single base away; this may be a read error. This rearrangement joins TRBV20-1 to TRBJ2-5; tentatively, D is TRBD2 (6 bases). Gene TRBJ2-7 matches the end of the DNA better, so the J call may be wrong. The CDR3 loop spans 12 amino acids. In germline, CDR1 is DFQATT, CDR2 SNEGSKA (reference sequence). The CDR3 DNA sequence: TGCAGTGCTAGCGGGGGAACCTACGAGCAGTACTTC. As protein: CSASGGTYEQYF.

The genes are TRBV2 and TRBJ2-3; 10 bases map to TRBD1. Germline values: CDR1 SNHLY, CDR2 FYNNEI. The CDR3 is 14 amino acids. Germline trimming cut 1 base from V and 7 bases from J; bases unmatched to any gene: 2. This CDR3 is CASSEVTGGYTQYF. CDR3 coding DNA: TGTGCCAGCAGTGAAGTGACAGGGGGCTATACGCAGTATTTT. The full variable domain, its missing parts supplied by reference TRBV2 and TRBJ2-3, is EPEVTQTPSHQVTQMGQEVILRCVPISNHLYFYWYRQILGQKVEFLVSFYNNEISEKSEIFDDQFSVERPDGSNFTLKIRSTKLEDSAMYFCASSEVTGGYTQYFGPGTRLTVL.

This chain links TRBV2 with TRBJ2-7, with TRBD2 matching 10 bases. V lost 8 bases to trimming and J lost 5 bases; unmatched junction nucleotides: 3. Per germline, CDR1 SNHLY and CDR2 FYNNEI. CDR3 length: 12 residues. The CDR3 protein is CASVLAGNEQYF. The CDR3 nucleotides read TGTGCCAGCGTACTAGCGGGGAACGAGCAGTACTTC.

This clonotype was observed many times. V is TRBV12-3 or TRBV12-4 and J is TRBJ2-1; perhaps TRBD1 as D (6 bases). The CDR3 consists of 13 residues. The ends were cut back, 7 bases at V and 4 bases at J, with 11 bases in the middle. The CDR3 DNA follows: TGTGCCAGCACCCCGGACAGATACAATGAGCAGTTCTTC. Its protein is CASTPDRYNEQFF.

V and J are TRBV6-5 and TRBJ1-5; TRBD1 might be the D (5 bases). Germline CDR1 is MNHEY and CDR2 is SVGAGI. CDR3 length: 14 residues. Trimming took 5 bases from V and 12 from J, leaving 20 bases between them. DNA of the CDR3: TGTGCCAGCAGTGACCGGGACGGGGCAATAGTCCAGCATTTT. Protein: CASSDRDGAIVQHF.

The rearrangement uses TRBV28 and TRBJ2-5; no clear D gene. The J call may be faulty, since TRBJ2-7 better matches the DNA end. Looked up from germline, CDR1 is MDHEN and CDR2 is SYDVKM. This CDR3 comprises 12 residues. The CDR3 DNA follows: TGTGCCAGCACCTCATCCCGGGACGAGCAGTACTTC. Its protein is CASTSSRDEQYF.

This chain joins TRBV4-1 and TRBJ2-7, with TRBD2 identical over 7 bases. Trimming removed 1 base from V and 1 base from J; junction bases left unmatched: 10. Germline-derived CDR1 and CDR2 are MGHRA and YSYEKL. This CDR3 contains 17 residues. CDR3 loop: CASSQGDGTISSYEQYF. CDR3 DNA sequence: TGCGCCAGCAGCCAAGGGGATGGGACTATTAGTTCCTACGAGCAGTACTTC.

The V call is TRBV7-2, the J call TRBJ2-1; 9 bases map to TRBD2. Germline V CDR1 and CDR2: SGHTA, FQGNSA. V dropped 2 bases and J dropped 13; count of bases not matched to a gene: 21. The CDR3 totals 18 residues. CDR3 coding DNA: TGTGCCAGCAGCTTACTTGAGGGACTAGCAGAATTCCAAGAGACCCAGTTCTTC. Its translation is CASSLLEGLAEFQETQFF.

This clonotype was picked up a small number of times. The chain combines TRBV28 with TRBJ2-7; D ambiguous. CDR1 MDHEN and CDR2 SYDVKM come from the germline V gene. With 6 bases removed from V and 2 bases from J, the gap between germline ends came to 14 bases. The CDR3 covers 14 residues. CDR3 residues: CASRPGYSTYEQYF. The CDR3 DNA is TGTGCCAGCAGACCTGGGTATTCAACCTACGAGCAGTACTTC.

This clonotype was seen a handful of times. This chain joins TRBV7-2 and TRBJ2-7, with a tentative D call TRBD1 (6 bases). Germline V lookup: CDR1 SGHTA, CDR2 FQGNSA. V gave up 4 bases and J gave up 0 bases, with 13 bases separating them. This CDR3 has 15 residues. This CDR3 is CASSSAGQSSYEQYF. CDR3 sequence (DNA): TGTGCCAGCAGCTCAGCAGGACAGAGCTCCTACGAGCAGTACTTC. The full variable domain, rest sourced from reference TRBV7-2 and TRBJ2-7, is GAGVSQSPSNKVTEKGKDVELRCDPISGHTALYWYRQSLGQGLEFLIYFQGNSAPDKSGLPSDRFSAERTGGSVSTLTIQRTQQEDSAVYLCASSSAGQSSYEQYFGPGTRLTVT.

The V gene is TRBV3-1, the J gene TRBJ2-6; unclear D gene. Trimming shortened V by 1 base and J by 1 base, and 5 bases separated the two germline ends. CDR1 is LGHDT, CDR2 YNNKEL, per germline (reference sequence). The CDR3 covers 15 residues. Here the CDR3 reads CASSQVWSGANVLTF. The CDR3 nucleotides are TGTGCCAGCAGCCAAGTTTGGTCTGGGGCCAACGTCCTGACTTTC.

The V call is TRBV12-3 or TRBV12-4, the J call TRBJ1-2; TRBD1 agrees at 9 bases. The CDR3 spans 12 residues. V shed 7 bases and J 7 bases; nucleotides not matched to a gene: 4. The CDR3 reads CASTRDRAGYTF. CDR3 bases: TGTGCCAGCACCAGGGACAGGGCTGGCTACACCTTC.

The CDR3 region has the DNA TGCGCCAGCAGCCAACAAAAGGTCGAGGGGACAGGGCCAGGTGGTACGCAGTATTTT. Encoded protein: CASSQQKVEGTGPGGTQYF. The V gene is TRBV4-3, the J gene TRBJ2-3, with 9 bases fitting TRBD1. This CDR3 region has 19 residues. Germline CDR1 LGHNA, CDR2 YSLEER. V was pared by 2 bases and J by 8 bases, with 20 bases of the junction left unmatched.

This clonotype was picked up a small number of times. This sequence joins TRBV7-8 and TRBJ2-3, with 7 bases matching TRBD2. The V gene's germline CDR1 is SGHVS and CDR2 FQNEAQ. The V and J ends lost 0 bases and 2 bases, in that order; junction bases with no gene match: 8. This CDR3 is 17 amino acids long. CDR3 bases: TGTGCCAGCAGCTTAGCGCGGTCGGGGGGATTCACAGATACGCAGTATTTT. This codes for CASSLARSGGFTDTQYF.

The chain is built from TRBV2 and TRBJ1-2, with a weak D call TRBD1 (5 bases). The CDR3 spans 15 residues. The germline V gene encodes CDR1 SNHLY and CDR2 FYNNEI. Trimming took 0 bases from V and 3 from J, leaving 11 bases between them. The CDR3 DNA sequence: TGTGCCAGCAGTGAAGCCCCGGGGGTTTACTATGGCTACACCTTC. It specifies CASSEAPGVYYGYTF. Full variable domain (missing parts from reference TRBV2 and TRBJ1-2): EPEVTQTPSHQVTQMGQEVILRCVPISNHLYFYWYRQILGQKVEFLVSFYNNEISEKSEIFDDQFSVERPDGSNFTLKIRSTKLEDSAMYFCASSEAPGVYYGYTFGSGTRLTVV.

V is TRBV29-1 and J is TRBJ2-3; D ambiguous. CDR3 length: 13 residues. The germline V gene encodes CDR1 SQVTM and CDR2 ANQGSEA. V dropped 3 bases and J dropped 2 bases, with 9 bases sitting between them. The CDR3 region has the DNA TGCAGCGTTGAGGCCAGGTTCACAGATACGCAGTATTTT. This translates into CSVEARFTDTQYF.

This clonotype was seen more than once but under ten times. J is TRBJ2-6 and V is TRBV10-3; TRBD1 is a possible D gene (7 bases). Germline-derived CDR1 and CDR2 are ENHRY and SYGVKD. The CDR3 has 18 amino acids. Trimming removed 2 bases from V and 3 bases from J, with 17 bases in between. The CDR3 sequence: CAISEPGGSPYGANVLTF. The CDR3 DNA follows: TGTGCCATCAGTGAGCCAGGGGGGTCGCCTTATGGGGCCAACGTCCTGACTTTC.